Following are 6 T cell receptor beta chains from one sample sequenced in a study of OX40 agonist ivuxolimab in advanced cancers. TCRdb's copy holds only in-frame clones and misses some; the assay was immunoSEQ multiplex PCR. The sample holds roughly 70,000 clones, 85% seen once. The material sequenced was CD4+ or CD8+ T cells sorted from blood, taken in a trial of the OX40 agonist ivuxolimab. Receptors were obtained from an adult with an advanced solid tumor such as melanoma, head and neck, liver or kidney cancer.

J is TRBJ1-5 and V is TRBV7-2, with 11 bases that match TRBD1. Germline V gene data show CDR1 as SGHTA and CDR2 as FQGNSA. The CDR3 contains 15 residues. Trimming took 5 bases from V and 4 from J; bases not matched to a gene: 4. CDR3 sequence reads: CASSPGQGANQPQHF. The CDR3 coding sequence is TGTGCCAGCAGCCCCGGACAGGGGGCAAATCAGCCCCAGCATTTT.

The chain recombines TRBV19 with TRBJ2-7; 7 nucleotides match TRBD2. V trimming: 4 bases; J trimming: 6 bases; junction bases outside the gene matches: 12. The CDR3 has 15 amino acids. Germline CDR1 reads LNHDA; CDR2 reads SQIVND (reference sequence). The CDR3 nucleotides are TGTGCCAGTAGTACCGACCCCGAGACTAGCTTCGAGCAGTACTTC. Translation gives CASSTDPETSFEQYF. Filled out from reference TRBV19 and TRBJ2-7, the complete variable domain reads DGGITQSPKYLFRKEGQNVTLSCEQNLNHDAMYWYRQDPGQGLRLIYYSQIVNDFQKGDIAEGYSVSREKKESFPLTVTSAQKNPTAFYLCASSTDPETSFEQYFGPGTRLTVT.

The chain recombines TRBV7-2 with TRBJ2-3, with 12 bases that match TRBD2. The CDR3 spans 18 residues. The J segment lost 1 base and the V segment lost 5 bases, leaving 10 bases of the junction unmatched. The germline CDR1 and CDR2 sequences are SGHTA and FQGNSA. The CDR3, as DNA: TGTGCCAGCAGCGTGCTAGCGGGAGGGCCAATAGGCACAGATACGCAGTATTTT. Its protein is CASSVLAGGPIGTDTQYF.

V is TRBV6-5 and J is TRBJ2-3; possible D gene TRBD2, 6 bases. V shed 7 bases and J shed 9 bases, with 17 bases lying between them. This CDR3 contains 13 residues. Germline lookup yields CDR1 MNHEY and CDR2 SVGAGI. This CDR3 reads CASKDGSPGTQYF. CDR3 nucleotide sequence: TGTGCCAGCAAGGACGGGAGCCCCGGAACGCAGTATTTT.

The rearrangement uses TRBV7-2 and TRBJ1-6; D may be TRBD1 (5 bases). Per germline, CDR1 SGHTA and CDR2 FQGNSA. V was shortened by 5 bases and J by 8 bases, with 13 bases between the two germline ends. This CDR3 is 14 amino acids long. The CDR3 region is CASSLLSGYSPLHF. The CDR3 coding sequence is TGTGCCAGCAGCCTTCTGTCAGGGTATTCACCCCTCCACTTT.

The chain links TRBV5-1 to TRBJ2-2; 8 bases match TRBD2. The CDR3 length is 16 residues. Germline assignment: CDR1 SGHRS and CDR2 YFSETQ. V shed 4 bases and J 1 base; nucleotides not matched to a gene: 6. Here the CDR3 DNA reads TGCGCCAGCAGCCGTTCCCTAGCGGGGAACACCGGGGAGCTGTTTTTT. It is translated as CASSRSLAGNTGELFF.